This TCR beta chain is from a study of CD4 T cells in relation to SARS-CoV-2 and coronaviruses. Comments on this clone: As yet, its antigen is unknown.

CD4+ T cells from unexposed donors were obtained before the COVID-19 pandemic (2011-2018). After roughly ten days of culture, CD4+ T cells were isolated. CDR3 length: 17 amino acids. The germline gives CDR1 MDHEN, CDR2 SYDVKM. The ends lost 3 bases at V and 1 base at J; junction bases unmatched: 10. Using immunoSEQ multiplex PCR, the repertoire was profiled, and TCRdb retains in-frame clones only, with some absent. The sample has 20,000 to 25,000 clones, approximately 82% seen once. The material sequenced was CD4+ T cells from PBMCs, cultured in vitro. This clonotype was obtained from a human donor in good health. V gene TRBV28 combines with J gene TRBJ1-2, with 8 bases that match TRBD1. The CDR3 reads CASSFDRGLGDNYGYTF. The CDR3 coding sequence is TGTGCCAGCAGTTTCGACAGGGGACTGGGGGATAACTATGGCTACACCTTC.